The text below deals with one T cell receptor beta chain. The antigen is not known. One end of the junction is discordant with germline, which a read error may explain. The data originate from a study of T cells after posttransplantation cyclophosphamide. The germline V gene encodes CDR1 MNHEY and CDR2 SMNVEV (reference sequence). The CDR3 has 13 amino acids. Cyclophosphamide on days +3 and +4 followed busulfan-fludarabine conditioning and a marrow graft. Study results and caveats: TRB overlap between skin or GI tissue T cells and blood was limited.

The protocol was immunoSEQ multiplex PCR, while the TCRdb copy is restricted to in-frame clones and leaves out a portion. The data contain 42,000 or so clones, 80% to 95% of them singletons. The source was PBMCs, collected 55 to 70 days after allogeneic stem cell transplant with posttransplant cyclophosphamide. This sequence joins TRBV27 and TRBJ2-7; the match to TRBD2 covers 7 bases. The sequence derives from a male patient between 60 and 69 years old who received an allogeneic stem cell transplant from a related donor and was CMV-positive. A subset of T cells may come from the graft donor. CDR3: CASSWSGRDERYF. The DNA for the CDR3 is TGTGCCAGCAGTTGGTCAGGGAGGGACGAGCGGTACTTC.